The subject of this entry is one T cell receptor (beta chain). The clone's antigen remains unknown. No much larger clone is present one base from it, and per-base qualities are unavailable. The immunoSEQ Assay, a bias-controlled multiplex PCR, was used to amplify TCRbeta CDR3 regions from genomic DNA. In the paper's pipeline: Within the assay, amplification of reference gene primers was used to estimate how many nucleated cells each sample contained. To quantify the absolute abundance of each unique TCRbeta CDR3 rearrangement, sequence reads were collapsed and filtered. For each sample, productive Simpson clonality was calculated by taking the square root of Simpson's diversity index across productive rearrangements. The immuneACCESS repertoire file appears here via TCRdb, limited to in-frame rearrangements. These files lack a portion of the clones; in checked studies, under half of the deficit traces to unresolved V genes, and the cause of the others is not known. That table supplies the V and J calls and clone size; D and trimming were determined from the DNA. The sample table holds about 370,000 clones, of which 75% to 90% were seen once. In total, the top ten clones hold roughly 1% of the sample.

The data were taken from a study of blood T cell repertoires in COVID-19 (dated by TCRdb to 2018 to 2020). For the study in its entirety: Collaborator samples came from the United States, Italy and Spain and covered acute and convalescent phases of COVID-19. The material from the prospective study consisted of cDNA or gDNA derived from T cells, B-cell-depleted T cells, or PBMCs. Subjects who had been exposed to COVID-19, were actively infected with it, or had recovered from it provided the deeply sampled blood TCRbeta repertoires that made up the dataset. A freely available public database, intended as a resource for researchers studying the immune response to SARS-CoV-2, is where the repertoires were released. The samples were drawn from the first 160 participants of the ongoing ImmuneRACE study and from more than 1,000 subjects provided by 6 global collaborators. Sample metadata almost always included a de-identified subject ID, COVID-19 status, age in years and sex. Where available, HLA class I and class II types were taken from metadata supplied by the sample provider and were not determined by assay-based typing. What the work shows at the level of the full study, not this receptor alone: Clinical and demographic metadata were provided uncurated, with the amount varying by source and participant.

The CDR3 goes from the cysteine to the phenylalanine over 14 residues. Only CDR3 DNA remains: 42 bases, in frame from the first base. Per the germline V gene, SGHAT is the CDR1 and FQNNGV is the CDR2. V lost 4 bases and J lost 3 bases; the stretch between them is 9 bases long. In the prospective study, participants were about 18 to 90 years old, resided in about two dozen geographic areas of the United States, and were enrolled through a virtual design. To assign participants to cohorts, the prospective study relied on clinical history that participants themselves reported in a screening survey and a study questionnaire. ImmuneRACE Cohort 3 recovered participants were defined by two consecutive negative NP/OP PCR tests, healthcare professional clearance, or symptom resolution. Each participant in the prospective study had whole blood, serum and a nasopharyngeal or oropharyngeal swab collected by mobile phlebotomists. Participants in the prospective study had the option to provide additional blood draws and questionnaires over a roughly 2-month period. Before DNA extraction, prospective study blood samples were shipped either frozen or at room temperature.

The sequence came from a man aged 18-30 years who had recovered from COVID-19. Sequenced input: PBMCs or T cells enriched from blood (not recorded which). The V and J genes are TRBV11-2 and TRBJ2-2, with no confidently assigned D gene. The bases are TGTGCCAGCAGCTCCTTAACAGACACCGGGGAGCTGTTTTTT. Its protein is CASSSLTDTGELFF.